This T cell receptor beta chain was sequenced for a study of blood T cell repertoires in COVID-19. Study in general: COVID-19 samples, acute and convalescent, were from the United States, Italy and Spain. From T cells, B-cell-depleted T cells, or PBMCs came the material, which was cDNA or gDNA.

This CDR3 contains 14 residues. V lost 7 bases, J lost 2 bases, and 15 bases lay in between. Germline values: CDR1 MDHEN, CDR2 SYDVKM. The recovered donors of Cohort 3 showed two negative PCRs, clearance, or symptom resolution. Authors' data handling: Estimation of nucleated cell counts relied on the amplification of reference gene primers. Assay used: immunoSEQ multiplex PCR; TCRdb lists only in-frame clones, some missing. For V, J and clone size, that table is used; D and trimming come from the DNA. The table includes about 320,000 clones, roughly 88% detected once. Sample: PBMCs or T cells enriched from blood (not recorded which). The clonotype originates from a man aged 25 to 40 who had recovered from COVID-19. The chain recombines TRBV28 with TRBJ2-7; TRBD1 is a possible D gene (5 bases). As DNA, the CDR3 is TGTGCCAGCACCCCTGGACAACCACCCTACGAGCAGTACTTC. This encodes CASTPGQPPYEQYF.